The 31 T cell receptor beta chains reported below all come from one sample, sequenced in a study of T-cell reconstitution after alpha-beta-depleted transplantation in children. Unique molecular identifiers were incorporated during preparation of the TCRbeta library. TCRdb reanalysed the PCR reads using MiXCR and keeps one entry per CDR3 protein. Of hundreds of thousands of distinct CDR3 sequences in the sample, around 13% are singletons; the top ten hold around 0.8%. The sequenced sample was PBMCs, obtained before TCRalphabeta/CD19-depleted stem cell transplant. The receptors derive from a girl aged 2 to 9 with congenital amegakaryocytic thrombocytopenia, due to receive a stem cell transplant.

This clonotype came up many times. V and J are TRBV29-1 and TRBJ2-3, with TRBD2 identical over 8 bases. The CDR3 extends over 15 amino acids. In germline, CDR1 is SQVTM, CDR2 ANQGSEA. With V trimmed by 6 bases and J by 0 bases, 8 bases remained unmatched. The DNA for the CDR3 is TGCAGCGTCGACGGTTCTAGCGGGAGCACAGATACGCAGTATTTT. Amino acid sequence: CSVDGSSGSTDTQYF.

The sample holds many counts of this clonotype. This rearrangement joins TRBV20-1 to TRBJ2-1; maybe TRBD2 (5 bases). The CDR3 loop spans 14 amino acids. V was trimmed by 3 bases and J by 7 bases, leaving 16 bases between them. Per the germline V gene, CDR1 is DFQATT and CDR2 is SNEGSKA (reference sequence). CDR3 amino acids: CSARLLEGLNEQFF. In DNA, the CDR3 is TGCAGTGCTAGGTTACTAGAGGGATTGAATGAGCAGTTCTTC.

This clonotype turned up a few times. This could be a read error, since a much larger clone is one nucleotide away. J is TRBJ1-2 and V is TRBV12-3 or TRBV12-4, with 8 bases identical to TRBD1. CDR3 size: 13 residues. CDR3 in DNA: TGTGCCAGCAGCAAAGACAGGGGCGGTGGCGACACCTTC. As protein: CASSKDRGGGDTF.

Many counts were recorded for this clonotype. CDR3 amino acids: CASSYFQPGYNEQFF. As DNA, the CDR3 is TGTGCCAGCAGTTACTTCCAGCCGGGCTACAATGAGCAGTTCTTC. This chain joins TRBV6-5 and TRBJ2-1; unclear D gene. The CDR3 has 15 amino acids. V was trimmed by 1 base and J by 3 bases, leaving 10 bases between them. Per germline, CDR1 MNHEY and CDR2 SVGAGI.

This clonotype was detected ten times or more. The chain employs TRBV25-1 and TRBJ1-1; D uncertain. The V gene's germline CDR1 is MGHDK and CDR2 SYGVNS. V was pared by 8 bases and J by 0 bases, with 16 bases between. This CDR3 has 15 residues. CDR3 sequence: CASERGVSMNTEAFF. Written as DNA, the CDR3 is TGTGCCAGCGAACGCGGGGTATCGATGAACACTGAAGCTTTCTTT.

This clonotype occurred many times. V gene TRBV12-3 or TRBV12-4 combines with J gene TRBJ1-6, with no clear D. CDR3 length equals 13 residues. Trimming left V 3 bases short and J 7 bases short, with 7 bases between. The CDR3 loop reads CASSFMGNSPLHF. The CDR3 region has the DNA TGTGCCAGCAGTTTTATGGGGAATTCACCCCTCCACTTT.

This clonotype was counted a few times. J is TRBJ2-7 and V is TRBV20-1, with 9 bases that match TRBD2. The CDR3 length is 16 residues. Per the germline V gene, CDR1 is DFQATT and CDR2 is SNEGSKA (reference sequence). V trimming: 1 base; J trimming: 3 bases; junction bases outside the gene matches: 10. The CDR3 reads CSARGFRTSAGYEQYF. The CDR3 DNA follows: TGCAGTGCTAGAGGGTTTAGGACTAGCGCCGGCTACGAGCAGTACTTC.

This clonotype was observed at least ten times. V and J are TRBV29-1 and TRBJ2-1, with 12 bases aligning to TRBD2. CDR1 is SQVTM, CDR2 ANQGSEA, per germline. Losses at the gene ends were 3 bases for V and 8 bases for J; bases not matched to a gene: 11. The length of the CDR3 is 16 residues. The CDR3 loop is CSVDGTTSGSGYEQFF. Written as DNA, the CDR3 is TGCAGCGTTGACGGAACGACTAGCGGGAGTGGGTATGAGCAGTTCTTC.

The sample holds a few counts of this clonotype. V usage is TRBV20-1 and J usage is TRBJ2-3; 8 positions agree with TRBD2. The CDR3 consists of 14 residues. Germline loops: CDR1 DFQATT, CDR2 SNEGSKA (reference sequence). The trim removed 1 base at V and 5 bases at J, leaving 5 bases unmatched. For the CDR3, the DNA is TGCAGTGCTAGAGCGGGAGGGCTGGGAGATACGCAGTATTTT. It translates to CSARAGGLGDTQYF.

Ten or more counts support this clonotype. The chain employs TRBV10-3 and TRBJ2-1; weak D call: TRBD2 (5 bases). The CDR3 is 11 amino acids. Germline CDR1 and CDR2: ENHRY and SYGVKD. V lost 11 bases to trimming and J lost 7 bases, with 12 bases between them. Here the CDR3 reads CAVYRGNEQFF. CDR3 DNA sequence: TGTGCCGTCTACCGGGGAAATGAGCAGTTCTTC.

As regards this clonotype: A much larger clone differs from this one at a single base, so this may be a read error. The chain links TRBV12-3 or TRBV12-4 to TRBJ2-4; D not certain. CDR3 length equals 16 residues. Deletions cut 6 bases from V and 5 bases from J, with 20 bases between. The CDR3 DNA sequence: TGTGCCAGCAGCCTACGACCCCCGTTCGTCCAAAACATTCAGTACTTC. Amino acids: CASSLRPPFVQNIQYF.

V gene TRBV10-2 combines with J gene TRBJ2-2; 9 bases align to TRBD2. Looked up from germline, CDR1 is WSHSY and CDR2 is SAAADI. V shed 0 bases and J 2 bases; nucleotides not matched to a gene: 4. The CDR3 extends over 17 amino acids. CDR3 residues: CASSESRLADNTGELFF. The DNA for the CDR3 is TGCGCCAGCAGTGAGTCGAGACTAGCGGACAACACCGGGGAGCTGTTTTTT.

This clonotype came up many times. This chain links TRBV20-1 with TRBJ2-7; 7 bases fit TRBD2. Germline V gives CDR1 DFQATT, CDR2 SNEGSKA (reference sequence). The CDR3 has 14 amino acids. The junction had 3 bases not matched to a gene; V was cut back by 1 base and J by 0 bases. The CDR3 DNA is TGCAGTGCTAGAGTGGTAGCGGGCTCCTACGAGCAGTACTTC. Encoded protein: CSARVVAGSYEQYF.

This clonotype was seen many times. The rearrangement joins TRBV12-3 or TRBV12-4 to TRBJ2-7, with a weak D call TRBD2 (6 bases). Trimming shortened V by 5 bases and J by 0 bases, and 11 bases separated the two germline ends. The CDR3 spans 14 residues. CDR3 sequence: CASSPRLDSYEQYF. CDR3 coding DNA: TGTGCCAGCAGTCCCCGACTAGACTCCTACGAGCAGTACTTC.

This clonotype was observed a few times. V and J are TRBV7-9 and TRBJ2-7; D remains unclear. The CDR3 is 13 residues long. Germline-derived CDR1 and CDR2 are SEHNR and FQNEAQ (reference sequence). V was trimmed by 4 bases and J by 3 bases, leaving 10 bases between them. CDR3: CASSSPEHYEQYF. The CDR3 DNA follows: TGTGCCAGCAGCTCTCCGGAGCACTACGAGCAGTACTTC.

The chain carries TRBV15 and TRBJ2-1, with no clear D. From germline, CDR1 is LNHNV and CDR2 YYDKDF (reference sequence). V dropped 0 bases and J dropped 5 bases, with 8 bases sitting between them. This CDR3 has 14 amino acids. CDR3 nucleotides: TGTGCCACCAGCAGAGATTTTCGCAACAATGAGCAGTTCTTC. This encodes CATSRDFRNNEQFF.

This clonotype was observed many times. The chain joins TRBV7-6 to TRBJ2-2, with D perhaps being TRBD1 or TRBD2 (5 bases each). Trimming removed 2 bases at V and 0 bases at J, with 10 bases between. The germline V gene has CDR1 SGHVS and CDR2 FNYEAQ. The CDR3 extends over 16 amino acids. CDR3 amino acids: CASSLRGGPNTGELFF. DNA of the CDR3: TGTGCCAGCAGCTTAAGGGGCGGGCCGAACACCGGGGAGCTGTTTTTT. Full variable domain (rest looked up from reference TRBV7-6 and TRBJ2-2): GAGVSQSPRYKVTKRGQDVALRCDPISGHVSLYWYRQALGQGPEFLTYFNYEAQQDKSGLPNDRFSAERPEGSISTLTIQRTEQRDSAMYRCASSLRGGPNTGELFFGEGSRLTVL.

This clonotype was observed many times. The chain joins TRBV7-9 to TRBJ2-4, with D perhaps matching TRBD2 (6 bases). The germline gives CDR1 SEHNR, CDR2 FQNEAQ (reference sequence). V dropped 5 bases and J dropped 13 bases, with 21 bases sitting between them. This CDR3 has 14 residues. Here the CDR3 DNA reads TGTGCCAGCAGCATAGGCGGGGCCCACGCTTTGCAGTACTTC. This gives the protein CASSIGGAHALQYF.

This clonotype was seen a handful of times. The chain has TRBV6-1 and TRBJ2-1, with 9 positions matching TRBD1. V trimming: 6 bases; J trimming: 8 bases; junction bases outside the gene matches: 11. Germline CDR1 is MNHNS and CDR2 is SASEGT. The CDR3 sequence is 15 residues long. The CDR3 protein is CASRFGTGFPYEQFF. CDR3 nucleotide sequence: TGTGCCAGCAGATTCGGGACAGGGTTTCCCTATGAGCAGTTCTTC.

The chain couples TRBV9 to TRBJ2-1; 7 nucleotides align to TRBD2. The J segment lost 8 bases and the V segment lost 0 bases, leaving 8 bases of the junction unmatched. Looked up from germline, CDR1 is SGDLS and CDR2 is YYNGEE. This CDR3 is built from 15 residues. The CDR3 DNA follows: TGTGCCAGCAGCGTAGGCGGGGGAGGAGGAGATGAGCAGTTCTTC. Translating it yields CASSVGGGGGDEQFF.

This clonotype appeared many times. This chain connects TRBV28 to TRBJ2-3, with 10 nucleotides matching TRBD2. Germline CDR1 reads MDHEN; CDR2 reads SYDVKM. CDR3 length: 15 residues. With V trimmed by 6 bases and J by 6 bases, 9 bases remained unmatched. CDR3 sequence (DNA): TGTGCCAGCAGCGCACCTAGCGGGAGTGTCGATACGCAGTATTTT. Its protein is CASSAPSGSVDTQYF.

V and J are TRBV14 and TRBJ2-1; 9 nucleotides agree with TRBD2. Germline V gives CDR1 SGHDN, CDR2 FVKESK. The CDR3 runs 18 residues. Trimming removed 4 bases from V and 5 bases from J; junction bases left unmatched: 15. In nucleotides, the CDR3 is TGTGCCAGCAGCCTCCTACGCCGGGCTAGCGGGATAAACAATGAGCAGTTCTTC. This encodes CASSLLRRASGINNEQFF.

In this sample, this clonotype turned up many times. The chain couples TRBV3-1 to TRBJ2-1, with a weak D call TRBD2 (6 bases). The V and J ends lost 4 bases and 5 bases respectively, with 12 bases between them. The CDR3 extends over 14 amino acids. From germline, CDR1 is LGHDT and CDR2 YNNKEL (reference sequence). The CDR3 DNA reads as TGTGCCAGCAGCCCCTGGACTACCCACAATGAGCAGTTCTTC. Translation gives CASSPWTTHNEQFF.

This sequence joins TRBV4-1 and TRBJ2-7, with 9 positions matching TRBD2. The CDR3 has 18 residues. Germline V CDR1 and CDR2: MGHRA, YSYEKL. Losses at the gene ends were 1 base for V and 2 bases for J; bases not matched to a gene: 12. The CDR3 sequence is CASSQGGHSGSWPYEQYF. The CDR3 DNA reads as TGCGCCAGCAGCCAAGGGGGCCATAGCGGGAGTTGGCCCTACGAGCAGTACTTC.

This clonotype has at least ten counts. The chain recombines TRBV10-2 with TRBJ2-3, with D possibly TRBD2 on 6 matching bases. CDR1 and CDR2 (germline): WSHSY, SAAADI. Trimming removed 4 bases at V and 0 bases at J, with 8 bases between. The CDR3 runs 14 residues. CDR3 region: CASSVSGSTDTQYF. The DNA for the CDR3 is TGCGCCAGCAGTGTTAGCGGAAGCACAGATACGCAGTATTTT.

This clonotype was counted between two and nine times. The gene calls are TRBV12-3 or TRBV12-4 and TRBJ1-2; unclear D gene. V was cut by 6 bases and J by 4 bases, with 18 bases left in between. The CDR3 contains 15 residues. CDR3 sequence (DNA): TGTGCCAGCAGCCGGGCCCTCCCGGTGAGCTATGGCTACACCTTC. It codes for CASSRALPVSYGYTF.

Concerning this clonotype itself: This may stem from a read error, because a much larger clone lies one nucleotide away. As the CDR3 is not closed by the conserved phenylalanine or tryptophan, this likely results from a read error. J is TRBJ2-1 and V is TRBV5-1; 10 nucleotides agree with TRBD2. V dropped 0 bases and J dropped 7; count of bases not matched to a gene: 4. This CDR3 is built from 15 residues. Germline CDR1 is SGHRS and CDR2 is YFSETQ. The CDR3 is CASSLVSSGSNEQFS. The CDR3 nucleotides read TGCGCCAGCAGCTTGGTGTCTAGCGGGAGTAATGAGCAGTTCTCC.

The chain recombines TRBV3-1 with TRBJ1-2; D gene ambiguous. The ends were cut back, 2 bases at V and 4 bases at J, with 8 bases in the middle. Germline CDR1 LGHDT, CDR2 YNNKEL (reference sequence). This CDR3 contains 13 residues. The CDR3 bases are TGTGCCAGCAGCCAAAGCGCTGGCTATGGCTACACCTTC. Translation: CASSQSAGYGYTF.

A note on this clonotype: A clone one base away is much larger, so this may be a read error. For the CDR3, the DNA is TGCAGTGCTAGAGGGACTTGCGGGTACTACAATGAGCAGTTCTTC. This encodes CSARGTCGYYNEQFF. The genes are TRBV20-1 and TRBJ2-1, with a possible D match to TRBD2 (5 bases). V dropped 1 base and J dropped 3 bases, with 13 bases sitting between them. The CDR3 extends over 15 amino acids. Germline assignment: CDR1 DFQATT and CDR2 SNEGSKA (reference sequence).

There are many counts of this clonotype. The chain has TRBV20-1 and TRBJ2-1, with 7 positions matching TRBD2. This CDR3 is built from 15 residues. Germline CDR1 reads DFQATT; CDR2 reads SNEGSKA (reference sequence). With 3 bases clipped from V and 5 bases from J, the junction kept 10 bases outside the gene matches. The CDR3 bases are TGCAGTGCTAGGGACGGGACTGGGGGGGACAATGAGCAGTTCTTC. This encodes CSARDGTGGDNEQFF.

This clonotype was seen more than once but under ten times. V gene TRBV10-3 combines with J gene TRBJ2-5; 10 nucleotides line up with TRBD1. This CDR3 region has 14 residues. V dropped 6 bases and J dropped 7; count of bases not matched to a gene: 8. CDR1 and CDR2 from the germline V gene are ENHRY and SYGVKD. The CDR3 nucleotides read TGTGCCATCAGCGCCGGGACAGGGGATGTGACCCAGTACTTC. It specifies CAISAGTGDVTQYF.